One sample yielded the 29 T cell receptor beta chains listed below, sequenced in a study of read filtering for tumor transcriptome and immune sequencing. This library used approximately 0.4 ug RNA and molecular barcoded adaptors spanning alpha/delta and beta/gamma chains. TCRdb independently ran MiXCR on the reads; one entry per CDR3 protein. This repertoire shows over 50,000 distinct CDR3 sequences, approximately 19% found once; its top ten account for roughly an eighth. Sequenced: a population of CD138-negative cells sorted from bone marrow. These receptors originate from a donor older than 35 with multiple myeloma.

This clonotype was found many times. The CDR3: CSVLDYEQYF. CDR3 DNA: TGCAGCGTTCTAGACTACGAGCAGTACTTC. The rearrangement joins TRBV29-1 to TRBJ2-7; D is ambiguous. The CDR3 has 10 amino acids. Trimming stripped 5 bases from V and 3 bases from J, with 5 bases between. Germline-derived CDR1 and CDR2 are SQVTM and ANQGSEA.

The gene calls are TRBV3-1 and TRBJ2-2, with no clear D. Germline CDR1 and CDR2: LGHDT and YNNKEL (reference sequence). The CDR3 has 14 residues. V was pared by 4 bases and J by 5 bases, with 11 bases between. DNA of the CDR3: TGTGCCAGCAGCCGAGGCGGTAGAACCGGGGAGCTGTTTTTT. It translates to CASSRGGRTGELFF.

Points on this clonotype: Since a much larger clone is just one base distant, this may be a read error. The rearrangement links TRBV28 to TRBJ2-3; 9 nucleotides agree with TRBD2. CDR1 is MDHEN and CDR2 is SYDVKM in the germline V gene. CDR3 length: 15 amino acids. V dropped 9 bases and J dropped 4; count of bases not matched to a gene: 11. As DNA, the CDR3 is TGTGCCAGTCTTGGGGCTAGCGGGATCGCAGATACGCAGTATTTT. It encodes CASLGASGIADTQYF.

With regard to this clonotype: Given a much more abundant clone one base away, this may be a read error. The chain joins TRBV20-1 to TRBJ2-3; the match to TRBD2 covers 8 bases. The CDR3 totals 15 residues. The germline gives CDR1 DFQATT, CDR2 SNEGSKA (reference sequence). V shed 4 bases and J 6 bases; nucleotides not matched to a gene: 12. The CDR3 loop reads CSAISLAGGFDTQYF. The CDR3 DNA reads as TGCAGTGCTATCTCCCTGGCGGGGGGTTTTGATACGCAGTATTTT.

About this clonotype itself: One end of the junction varies from germline; a read error may be responsible. The chain is built from TRBV10-1 and TRBJ2-3; 8 nucleotides match TRBD2. In germline, CDR1 is WNHNN, CDR2 SYGVQD (reference sequence). The CDR3 runs 14 residues. CDR3 bases: TGCGCCAGCAGTGATCGCGGGGGGTCAGATGCGCAGTATTTT. Residues: CASSDRGGSDAQYF.

This clonotype was seen at least ten times. The J gene is TRBJ2-2, the V gene TRBV29-1; D call uncertain. V dropped 8 bases and J dropped 3 bases, with 10 bases sitting between them. CDR3 length: 12 amino acids. Germline CDR1 and CDR2: SQVTM and ANQGSEA. CDR3 nucleotide sequence: TGCAGCCTGTCTCTTGACACCGGGGAGCTGTTTTTT. It specifies CSLSLDTGELFF.

This clonotype occurred many times. V and J are TRBV19 and TRBJ2-2; D is undetermined. Per the germline V gene, CDR1 is LNHDA and CDR2 is SQIVND (reference sequence). V lost 6 bases, J lost 6 bases, and 14 bases lay in between. The CDR3 has 14 residues. The DNA for the CDR3 is TGTGCCAGTAGCCGACCTGCAAGGTCCGGGGAGCTGTTTTTT. Residues: CASSRPARSGELFF.

This clonotype has ten or more counts. The gene calls are TRBV7-3 and TRBJ2-3; no firm D call. CDR1 SGHTA and CDR2 FQGTGA come from the germline V gene. Trimming shortened V by 4 bases and J by 2 bases, and 13 bases separated the two germline ends. This CDR3 contains 15 residues. CDR3 protein: CASSSRGGDTDTQYF. CDR3 DNA sequence: TGTGCCAGCAGCTCCCGTGGCGGAGACACAGATACGCAGTATTTT.

As concerns this clonotype: One base away lies a much larger clone, so this may be a sequencing read error. This CDR3 is missing its conserved last phenylalanine or tryptophan, likely due to a read error. This chain joins TRBV30 and TRBJ2-2; 7 bases match TRBD2. Germline CDR1 and CDR2: GTSNPN and SVGIG (reference sequence). Trimming removed 4 bases from V and 2 bases from J; junction bases left unmatched: 4. This CDR3 has 14 residues. The CDR3 loop reads CAWNPSGNTGELFL. CDR3 nucleotides: TGTGCCTGGAATCCTAGCGGAAACACCGGGGAGCTGTTTCTT.

A few counts support this clonotype. The chain combines TRBV6-2 or TRBV6-3 with TRBJ2-7, with 11 bases aligning to TRBD2. The CDR3 runs to 13 residues. Germline-derived CDR1 and CDR2 are MNHEY and SVGEGT. V lost 8 bases, J lost 7 bases, and 7 bases stayed unmatched. The CDR3 DNA reads as TGTGCCAGCCGAACTAGCGGGGGCGGTGAGCAGTACTTC. Translation gives CASRTSGGGEQYF.

This clonotype was seen repeatedly, ten times or more. V and J are TRBV20-1 and TRBJ1-1; D gene ambiguous. V gave up 0 bases and J gave up 2 bases, with 19 bases separating them. CDR3 size: 17 residues. Per germline, CDR1 DFQATT and CDR2 SNEGSKA (reference sequence). The CDR3 here is CSARDIGRRTRNTEAFF. In DNA form, the CDR3 reads TGCAGTGCTAGAGATATCGGGAGGAGAACACGAAACACTGAAGCTTTCTTT.

This clonotype has more than one count but fewer than ten. The chain joins TRBV7-8 to TRBJ2-1, with 14 nucleotides matching TRBD2. CDR1 and CDR2 from the germline V gene are SGHVS and FQNEAQ. This CDR3 comprises 17 residues. Trimming took 1 base from V and 7 from J; bases not matched to a gene: 6. CDR3 protein: CASSLDWGTSGSNEQFF. The CDR3 coding sequence is TGTGCCAGCAGCTTAGATTGGGGGACTAGCGGGAGTAATGAGCAGTTCTTC.

This clonotype has a count of ten or more. This chain uses TRBV29-1 with TRBJ1-1; weak D call: TRBD1 (6 bases). Germline V gene sequence: CDR1 SQVTM, CDR2 ANQGSEA. V lost 6 bases and J 4 bases, leaving 12 bases between the germline ends. The CDR3 loop spans 12 amino acids. Here the CDR3 DNA reads TGCAGCGTGGAACAGGGAATCACTGAAGCTTTCTTT. As protein: CSVEQGITEAFF.

Worth noting for this clonotype: At one of its ends the junction is not consistent with the germline gene, which may arise from a read error. This chain joins TRBV28 and TRBJ2-1; TRBD2 matches 13 bases. In germline, CDR1 is MDHEN, CDR2 SYDVKM. CDR3 length: 18 amino acids. CDR3 DNA: TGCGCCAGCAGTTCCCTAGGGACTAGCGGGAATCGCTACCATGAGCAGTTCTTC. Its protein product is CASSSLGTSGNRYHEQFF.

Turning to this clonotype: With a much larger clone just one base away, this may be a read error. In DNA form, the CDR3 reads TGTGCCAGCAGCTTATCAGGGTCAAAGAGTTACGAGCAGTACTTC. This translates into CASSLSGSKSYEQYF. V gene TRBV5-4 combines with J gene TRBJ2-7; D possibly corresponds to TRBD1 (5 bases). Germline V gene sequence: CDR1 SGHNT, CDR2 YYREEE (reference sequence). This CDR3 has 15 amino acids. V lost 2 bases and J 4 bases, leaving 16 bases between the germline ends.

Turning to this clonotype: A much larger clone is a single base away; this may be a read error. The V gene is TRBV6-5, the J gene TRBJ1-1; D is ambiguous. The CDR3 extends over 16 amino acids. Germline CDR1 and CDR2: MNHEY and SVGAGI. Trimming took off 5 bases at V and 1 base at J, with 17 bases between the two ends. In DNA form, the CDR3 reads TGTGCCAGCAGTCCGGCGGCGGACGGGTGGAACACTGAAGCTTTCTTT. Protein sequence: CASSPAADGWNTEAFF.

This clonotype showed up just a few times. This chain connects TRBV25-1 to TRBJ2-7; TRBD2 agrees at 9 bases. The CDR3 consists of 13 residues. Germline V gene sequence: CDR1 MGHDK, CDR2 SYGVNS. V gave up 6 bases and J gave up 5 bases; unmatched junction bases: 5. The CDR3 sequence is CASSPSGNHEQYF. The CDR3 bases are TGTGCCAGCAGCCCTAGCGGGAATCACGAGCAGTACTTC.

This chain's CDR3 is CATSRAAQETQYF. DNA for the CDR3: TGTGCCACCAGCAGAGCGGCGCAAGAGACCCAGTACTTC. The rearrangement links TRBV15 to TRBJ2-5; D unresolved. The CDR3 is 13 amino acids. CDR1 and CDR2 (germline): LNHNV, YYDKDF (reference sequence). V shed 1 base and J shed 2 bases, with 5 bases lying between them. Looking up the rest from reference TRBV15 and TRBJ2-5 gives the full variable domain: DAMVIQNPRYQVTQFGKPVTLSCSQTLNHNVMYWYQQKSSQAPKLLFHYYDKDFNNEADTPDNFQSRRPNTSFCFLDIRSPGLGDTAMYLCATSRAAQETQYFGPGTRLLVL.

At least ten counts were recorded for this clonotype. The chain carries TRBV7-2 and TRBJ2-1, with TRBD1 matching 7 bases. Germline CDR1 and CDR2: SGHTA and FQGNSA. The CDR3 loop spans 14 amino acids. With 2 bases clipped from V and 10 bases from J, the junction kept 8 bases outside the gene matches. This CDR3 is CASSLRAGTDEQFF. For the CDR3, the DNA is TGTGCCAGCAGCTTACGAGCCGGGACAGACGAGCAGTTCTTC.

Concerning this clonotype: The junction departs from germline at one end; a sequencing error may be responsible. V is TRBV15 and J is TRBJ1-5; D unclear. The CDR3 totals 12 residues. Germline CDR1 and CDR2: LNHNV and YYDKDF (reference sequence). CDR3 protein: CATSRSNQPQHF. CDR3 sequence (DNA): TGTGCCACTAGCAGATCCAATCAGCCCCAGCATTTT.

This clonotype has ten or more counts. The chain employs TRBV30 and TRBJ2-3; D unclear. V was clipped by 5 bases and J by 5 bases, with 5 bases between them. This CDR3 region has 10 residues. The V gene's germline CDR1 is GTSNPN and CDR2 SVGIG (reference sequence). In nucleotides, the CDR3 is TGTGCCTGGGGTTTAGATACGCAGTATTTT. This translates into CAWGLDTQYF.

This clonotype showed up just a few times. The gene calls are TRBV3-1 and TRBJ2-7; D is unresolved. The CDR3 is 14 amino acids. V was clipped by 1 base and J by 3 bases, with 10 bases between them. CDR1 LGHDT and CDR2 YNNKEL come from the germline V gene (reference sequence). Written as DNA, the CDR3 is TGTGCCAGCAGCCAAGGTGCTCACTACTACGAGCAGTACTTC. It specifies CASSQGAHYYEQYF.

This clonotype was seen more than once but under ten times. This rearrangement joins TRBV7-9 to TRBJ2-5; 7 bases line up with TRBD1. The germline V gene has CDR1 SEHNR and CDR2 FQNEAQ (reference sequence). The length of the CDR3 is 13 residues. Trimming cost V 6 bases and J 3 bases; bases outside gene matches: 4. In nucleotides, the CDR3 is TGTGCCAGCAGAGTTACAGGGGAAGAGACCCAGTACTTC. Translated, it gives CASRVTGEETQYF.

Comments on this clonotype: Just one base apart from a much larger clone, this may be a read error. No conserved phenylalanine or tryptophan is present at the end of the CDR3, so a read error is the likely explanation. The rearrangement uses TRBV18 and TRBJ1-1; the D gene is possibly TRBD1 (5 bases). Trimming left V 4 bases short and J 2 bases short, with 11 bases between. CDR1 and CDR2 (germline): KGHSH, LQKENI. The CDR3 is 14 amino acids. CDR3 nucleotides: TGTGCCAGCTCACACGACAGTGGTAACACTGAAGCTTTCTCT. Its protein product is CASSHDSGNTEAFS.

This clonotype has ten or more counts. The chain couples TRBV29-1 to TRBJ2-5; 7 bases are shared with TRBD1. The trim removed 7 bases at V and 5 bases at J, leaving 7 bases unmatched. This CDR3 is 12 amino acids long. Germline V gene sequence: CDR1 SQVTM, CDR2 ANQGSEA. The CDR3 here is CSALQGSETQYF. The DNA for the CDR3 is TGCAGCGCGCTACAGGGGAGCGAGACCCAGTACTTC.

About this clonotype: A much larger clone sits a single nucleotide away, making a read error possible. V gene TRBV5-1 combines with J gene TRBJ2-2; D is uncertain. CDR1 is SGHRS, CDR2 YFSETQ, per germline. The CDR3 has 13 residues. DNA for the CDR3: TGCGTCAGCAGCTGGGTTAGCACCGGGGAGCTGTTTTTT. Translation gives CVSSWVSTGELFF.

Many counts were recorded for this clonotype. This rearrangement joins TRBV28 to TRBJ2-3; D gene uncertain. The V and J ends lost 6 bases and 3 bases respectively, with 4 bases between them. Per the germline V gene, CDR1 is MDHEN and CDR2 is SYDVKM. CDR3 length: 11 residues. CDR3 coding DNA: TGTGCCAGCAGGGGGACAGATACGCAGTATTTT. It codes for CASRGTDTQYF. Looking up the rest from reference TRBV28 and TRBJ2-3 gives the full variable domain: DVKVTQSSRYLVKRTGEKVFLECVQDMDHENMFWYRQDPGLGLRLIYFSYDVKMKEKGDIPEGYSVSREKKERFSLILESASTNQTSMYLCASRGTDTQYFGPGTRLTVL.

In its sample, this clonotype was seen many times. The chain joins TRBV3-1 to TRBJ1-5, with TRBD1 matching over 7 bases. The V gene end was trimmed by 4 bases and the J gene end by 7 bases; junction bases not matched to a gene: 16. Germline loops: CDR1 LGHDT, CDR2 YNNKEL (reference sequence). The CDR3 length is 17 residues. CDR3 DNA sequence: TGTGCCAGCAGCCCGAACCCCCGGTACAGGGGAGGACAGCCCCAGCATTTT. Protein: CASSPNPRYRGGQPQHF.

This clonotype was seen ten or more times. CDR3 DNA sequence: TGCAGTCCTACACAGGGGGCGCCGGGAGATACGCAGTATTTT. This gives the protein CSPTQGAPGDTQYF. The chain carries TRBV20-1 and TRBJ2-3; 9 positions match TRBD1. CDR3 length equals 14 residues. V gave up 8 bases and J gave up 5 bases; unmatched junction bases: 11. Germline-derived CDR1 and CDR2 are DFQATT and SNEGSKA (reference sequence).